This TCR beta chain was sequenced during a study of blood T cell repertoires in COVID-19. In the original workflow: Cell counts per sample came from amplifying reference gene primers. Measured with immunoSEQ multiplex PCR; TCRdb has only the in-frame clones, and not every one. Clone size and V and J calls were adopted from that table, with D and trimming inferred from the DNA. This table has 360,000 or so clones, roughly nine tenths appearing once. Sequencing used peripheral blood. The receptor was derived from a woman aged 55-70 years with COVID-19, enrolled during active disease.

The DNA for the CDR3 is TGTGCCAGCAGCCCGCGGGTACGTCAGCCCCAGCATTTT. It yields the protein CASSPRVRQPQHF. The chain joins TRBV11-3 to TRBJ1-5; D not resolved. In germline, CDR1 is SGHNT, CDR2 YENEEA. Trimming pared 5 bases from V and 6 bases from J, leaving 11 bases between. This CDR3 spans 13 amino acids.